Shown below are 31 T cell receptor beta chains from a single sample sequenced in a study of cytomegalovirus exposure and HLA in healthy donors. PCR employed 60 Vbeta and 13 Jbeta primers. The assay was immunoSEQ multiplex PCR, and TCRdb's table has in-frame clones only and misses some. Of 150,000 to 160,000 clones in the sample, approximately 80% were seen once. Sequencing was carried out using PBMCs. Every receptor here comes from a woman aged 40-49 years in good health and CMV-seronegative.

This clone was counted only a few times. The V and J genes are TRBV6-4 and TRBJ2-3; TRBD2 is a possible D gene (5 bases). The CDR3 spans 16 residues. Germline V gives CDR1 MRHNA, CDR2 SNTAGT. The germline V and J ends were trimmed by 0 bases and 1 base, with 11 bases remaining between them. The DNA for the CDR3 is TGTGCCAGCAGTGACTCTGCGGGCCGCGGCACAGATACGCAGTATTTT. Protein product: CASSDSAGRGTDTQYF.

The V and J genes are TRBV27 and TRBJ2-5; 7 nucleotides match TRBD1. The germline CDR1 and CDR2 sequences are MNHEY and SMNVEV (reference sequence). The V and J ends lost 5 bases and 4 bases, in that order; junction bases with no gene match: 4. This CDR3 spans 13 amino acids. CDR3 nucleotides: TGTGCCAGCAGTGTACGACAGGGAGAGACCCAGTACTTC. Translation: CASSVRQGETQYF.

In the case of this clone: The same CDR3 also results from other DNA sequences found in this sample. This rearrangement joins TRBV18 to TRBJ1-5, with D unresolved. V lost 4 bases and J lost 4, with 8 bases in between. This CDR3 spans 13 amino acids. CDR1 and CDR2 (germline): KGHSH, LQKENI. The CDR3 sequence is CASSRADNQPQHF. The CDR3 nucleotides read TGTGCCAGCTCACGGGCAGATAATCAGCCCCAGCATTTT.

This chain connects TRBV5-1 to TRBJ2-3, with TRBD2 identical over 10 bases. Losses at the gene ends were 4 bases for V and 3 bases for J; bases not matched to a gene: 5. The CDR3 is 15 amino acids. Per germline, CDR1 SGHRS and CDR2 YFSETQ. DNA for the CDR3: TGCGCCAGCAGCCCGGGACTAGCGACTACAGATACGCAGTATTTT. Translation gives CASSPGLATTDTQYF.

V usage is TRBV10-2 and J usage is TRBJ1-1; D is possibly TRBD1 (6 bases). Germline V gives CDR1 WSHSY, CDR2 SAAADI. Trimming left V 8 bases short and J 5 bases short, with 18 bases between. CDR3 size: 14 residues. The CDR3 is CASVKPGVDTEAFF. For the CDR3, the DNA is TGCGCCAGCGTAAAACCAGGGGTTGATACTGAAGCTTTCTTT.

The V and J genes are TRBV7-6 and TRBJ2-7; 9 bases are shared with TRBD1. Germline V CDR1 and CDR2: SGHVS, FNYEAQ. The CDR3 is made up of 15 amino acids. V lost 5 bases to trimming and J lost 1 base; unmatched junction nucleotides: 6. CDR3 coding DNA: TGTGCCAGCAGCCCCTATGGACAGGGGTCCTACGAGCAGTACTTC. It yields the protein CASSPYGQGSYEQYF.

This chain connects TRBV9 to TRBJ1-1; 7 nucleotides agree with TRBD1. Per the germline V gene, CDR1 is SGDLS and CDR2 is YYNGEE. This CDR3 contains 16 residues. Trimming cost V 0 bases and J 5 bases; bases outside gene matches: 10. This chain's CDR3 is CASSVAEGAVETEAFF. The CDR3 nucleotides read TGTGCCAGCAGCGTAGCAGAGGGGGCGGTAGAAACTGAAGCTTTCTTT.

The genes are TRBV18 and TRBJ2-6; no reliable D call. Germline assignment: CDR1 KGHSH and CDR2 LQKENI. V lost 1 base to trimming and J lost 0 bases, with 13 bases between them. CDR3 size: 18 residues. DNA for the CDR3: TGTGCCAGCTCACCACGACTCTCTTTTATCTCTGGGGCCAACGTCCTGACTTTC. This gives the protein CASSPRLSFISGANVLTF.

The gene calls are TRBV13 and TRBJ1-4; 7 nucleotides align to TRBD1. The length of the CDR3 is 15 residues. V lost 0 bases and J lost 8; bases outside the gene matches: 6. The germline gives CDR1 PRHDT, CDR2 FYEKMQ (reference sequence). In nucleotides, the CDR3 is TGTGCCAGCAGCTTAGGCCGGGACAGCTCCGAAAAACTGTTTTTT. This translates into CASSLGRDSSEKLFF.

The CDR3 sequence: CASSGTRGHSNQPQHF. For the CDR3, the DNA is TGTGCCAGCAGTGGCACCCGGGGACACTCCAATCAGCCCCAGCATTTT. This rearrangement joins TRBV28 to TRBJ1-5; D may be TRBD1 (6 bases). V was cut by 5 bases and J by 3 bases, with 17 bases left in between. Looked up from germline, CDR1 is MDHEN and CDR2 is SYDVKM. The CDR3 sequence is 16 residues long. Complete variable domain (other parts from reference TRBV28 and TRBJ1-5): DVKVTQSSRYLVKRTGEKVFLECVQDMDHENMFWYRQDPGLGLRLIYFSYDVKMKEKGDIPEGYSVSREKKERFSLILESASTNQTSMYLCASSGTRGHSNQPQHFGDGTRLSIL.

CDR3 loop: CASRRDVSGNTEAFF. CDR3 in DNA: TGTGCCAGCAGGAGGGATGTATCAGGGAACACTGAAGCTTTCTTT. The rearrangement joins TRBV2 to TRBJ1-1; unclear D gene. Trimming took off 6 bases at V and 1 base at J, with 15 bases between the two ends. The CDR3 is 15 residues long. CDR1 is SNHLY, CDR2 FYNNEI, per germline.

This rearrangement joins TRBV5-1 to TRBJ1-1; D may be TRBD1 (6 bases). V lost 8 bases, J lost 0 bases, and 11 bases lay in between. The germline CDR1 and CDR2 sequences are SGHRS and YFSETQ. The CDR3 has 13 residues. CDR3 coding DNA: TGCGCCAGTACCAGGGGTATGAACACTGAAGCTTTCTTT. Translating gives CASTRGMNTEAFF.

The CDR3 nucleotides are TGTGCCAGCAGCCGACAGGTCGGCGACGCCTACGAGCAGTACTTC. As protein: CASSRQVGDAYEQYF. The J gene is TRBJ2-7, the V gene TRBV5-4; tentative D call: TRBD1 (6 bases). Germline V gives CDR1 SGHNT, CDR2 YYREEE (reference sequence). This CDR3 is built from 15 residues. Trimming took off 4 bases at V and 2 bases at J, with 16 bases between the two ends.

The V and J genes are TRBV30 and TRBJ2-7; maybe TRBD1 (6 bases). Per germline, CDR1 GTSNPN and CDR2 SVGIG (reference sequence). V dropped 5 bases and J dropped 5 bases, with 13 bases sitting between them. The CDR3 has 12 residues. CDR3 nucleotide sequence: TGTGCCTGGGAAACAGGGAGCCACGAGCAGTACTTC. Amino acids: CAWETGSHEQYF.

The gene calls are TRBV2 and TRBJ2-1; 8 bases match TRBD2. This CDR3 is 15 amino acids long. J lost 2 bases, V lost 11 bases, and 11 bases had no gene match. Per the germline V gene, CDR1 is SNHLY and CDR2 is FYNNEI. This CDR3 is CAASTGRGAYNEQFF. The CDR3 nucleotides read TGTGCCGCCAGCACCGGGCGGGGGGCCTACAATGAGCAGTTCTTC.

V gene TRBV2 combines with J gene TRBJ2-7, with no clear D. Trimming stripped 7 bases from V and 0 bases from J, with 13 bases between. From germline, CDR1 is SNHLY and CDR2 FYNNEI. The CDR3 loop spans 14 amino acids. CDR3 sequence (DNA): TGTGCCAGCATGGGCATTTCTGGCTCCTACGAGCAGTACTTC. Its protein product is CASMGISGSYEQYF.

This chain joins TRBV7-2 and TRBJ2-3; 8 bases fit TRBD2. With 7 bases clipped from V and 3 bases from J, the junction kept 6 bases outside the gene matches. This CDR3 region has 14 residues. Germline V gene sequence: CDR1 SGHTA, CDR2 FQGNSA. CDR3 sequence reads: CASNGGEWTDTQYF. The CDR3 region has the DNA TGTGCCAGCAACGGGGGGGAATGGACAGATACGCAGTATTTT.

This chain connects TRBV5-1 to TRBJ2-2; D is perhaps TRBD1 (6 bases). Trimming took 2 bases from V and 7 from J, leaving 15 bases between them. The CDR3 totals 15 residues. From germline, CDR1 is SGHRS and CDR2 YFSETQ. CDR3 residues: CASSFNREAVGELFF. For the CDR3, the DNA is TGCGCCAGCAGCTTTAACAGGGAAGCGGTCGGGGAGCTGTTTTTT.

This clone was seen a handful of times. The missing conserved phenylalanine or tryptophan at the end of this CDR3 makes a read error likely. The DNA is omitted, as the CDR3 cannot be located on it reliably, and the CDR3 follows TCRdb's listing. The genes are TRBV29-1 and TRBJ1-1; TRBD1 was called by the table and not checked on the DNA. The CDR3 spans 12 amino acids, including both terminal residues. Germline CDR1 and CDR2: SQVTM and ANQGSEA. This CDR3 is CSVDLDRDRNEI.

This clone occurred once. This chain uses TRBV5-1 with TRBJ2-5, with 12 bases aligning to TRBD1. V was clipped by 0 bases and J by 5 bases; unmatched bases: 8. CDR1 and CDR2 (germline): SGHRS, YFSETQ. The CDR3 is 17 amino acids. The CDR3 protein is CASSLVGTGGASETQYF. The CDR3 DNA reads TGCGCCAGCAGCTTGGTGGGGACAGGGGGCGCGAGTGAGACCCAGTACTTC.

The rearrangement uses TRBV19 and TRBJ2-1, with 7 positions matching TRBD1. Germline values: CDR1 LNHDA, CDR2 SQIVND (reference sequence). This CDR3 has 16 residues. V trimming: 3 bases; J trimming: 2 bases; junction bases outside the gene matches: 7. The CDR3 DNA follows: TGTGCCAGTAGTATTGAGACAGGGACCCCCTACAATGAGCAGTTCTTC. It yields the protein CASSIETGTPYNEQFF.

V is TRBV2 and J is TRBJ2-3; 13 nucleotides align to TRBD2. Trimming removed 5 bases from V and 4 bases from J; junction bases left unmatched: 15. Germline loops: CDR1 SNHLY, CDR2 FYNNEI. The CDR3 consists of 19 residues. CDR3 DNA: TGTGCCAGCAGTTCCGGGACTAGCGGGGCCCCCGGCACTCCAGATACGCAGTATTTT. Encoded protein: CASSSGTSGAPGTPDTQYF.

The chain recombines TRBV4-1 with TRBJ1-2; 12 nucleotides match TRBD1. Germline values: CDR1 MGHRA, CDR2 YSYEKL. The CDR3 spans 16 residues. V shed 2 bases, J shed 4 bases, and the junction held 5 bases outside the gene matches. This CDR3 reads CASSQPGQGASYGYTF. CDR3 DNA: TGCGCCAGCAGCCAACCGGGACAGGGGGCGAGCTATGGCTACACCTTC.

The table lists this clone with a few counts. This chain joins TRBV6-4 and TRBJ2-3, with 7 bases identical to TRBD1. This CDR3 has 15 amino acids. With V trimmed by 3 bases and J by 0 bases, 3 bases remained unmatched. In germline, CDR1 is MRHNA, CDR2 SNTAGT. CDR3 residues: CASSDMTGSTDTQYF. Here the CDR3 DNA reads TGTGCCAGCAGTGATATGACAGGGAGCACAGATACGCAGTATTTT.

The chain uses TRBV7-2 and TRBJ2-3, with D possibly being TRBD2 (6 bases). The CDR3 covers 15 residues. V lost 0 bases and J lost 5, with 12 bases in between. CDR1 is SGHTA and CDR2 is FQGNSA in the germline V gene. The CDR3, as DNA: TGTGCCAGCAGCTTAGCTTGGGAGGTTCAAGATACGCAGTATTTT. Amino acid sequence: CASSLAWEVQDTQYF.

This clone showed up just a few times. This chain connects TRBV4-2 to TRBJ2-7; possibly TRBD2 for D (6 bases). CDR3 length: 14 amino acids. V was trimmed by 4 bases and J by 7 bases, leaving 17 bases between them. Germline lookup yields CDR1 LGHNA and CDR2 YNFKEQ. CDR3 bases: TGTGCCAGCAGCCGAACGGGACTTCTCCAAGAGCAGTACTTC. It codes for CASSRTGLLQEQYF.

This clone appeared a single time. V gene TRBV19 combines with J gene TRBJ1-2; possible D gene TRBD1, 6 bases. Germline V gives CDR1 LNHDA, CDR2 SQIVND (reference sequence). Trimming removed 5 bases from V and 2 bases from J, with 15 bases in between. The CDR3 consists of 15 residues. The CDR3 protein is CASSLGTPLNYGYTF. CDR3 in DNA: TGTGCCAGTAGTCTTGGGACACCTCTAAACTATGGCTACACCTTC.

This chain's CDR3 is CASNPWEGQGARQPQHF. The CDR3 DNA reads TGTGCCAGTAACCCCTGGGAGGGACAGGGGGCCCGACAGCCCCAGCATTTT. V is TRBV19 and J is TRBJ1-5; 12 bases agree with TRBD1. The CDR3 runs 17 residues. The germline CDR1 and CDR2 sequences are LNHDA and SQIVND (reference sequence). The J segment lost 7 bases and the V segment lost 7 bases, leaving 14 bases of the junction unmatched.

This clone was seen a single time. The chain couples TRBV19 to TRBJ2-1; TRBD2 aligns across 12 bases. Germline CDR1 and CDR2: LNHDA and SQIVND (reference sequence). The V segment lost 4 bases and the J segment 9 bases; nucleotides outside the gene matches: 7. The CDR3 totals 15 residues. CDR3 sequence reads: CASSNLAGGPGEQFF. CDR3 sequence (DNA): TGTGCCAGTAGTAACCTAGCGGGAGGGCCCGGTGAGCAGTTCTTC.

This chain connects TRBV29-1 to TRBJ1-5; D not resolved. Germline-derived CDR1 and CDR2 are SQVTM and ANQGSEA. Trimming left V 4 bases short and J 1 base short, with 8 bases between. The CDR3 has 13 residues. As DNA, the CDR3 is TGCAGCGTTGGAGAATCAAGCAATCAGCCCCAGCATTTT. Residues: CSVGESSNQPQHF.

The rearrangement uses TRBV5-1 and TRBJ1-4; 7 nucleotides align to TRBD1. Germline CDR1 reads SGHRS; CDR2 reads YFSETQ. Unmatched junction bases numbered 4, after V lost 3 bases and J lost 2 bases. The CDR3 extends over 15 amino acids. The CDR3 loop reads CASSSQGGTNEKLFF. CDR3 DNA sequence: TGCGCCAGCAGCTCCCAGGGGGGCACTAATGAAAAACTGTTTTTT. Together with reference TRBV5-1 and TRBJ1-4, the CDR3 gives the full variable domain: KAGVTQTPRYLIKTRGQQVTLSCSPISGHRSVSWYQQTPGQGLQFLFEYFSETQRNKGNFPGRFSGRQFSNSRSEMNVSTLELGDSALYLCASSSQGGTNEKLFFGSGTQLSVL.